This TCR beta chain was found in a study of tumor-infiltrating lymphocytes in primary liver carcinoma. Across the study: Staged T1-T3 N0M0, the tumors had sizes that ranged from 4.2 to 10 cm across.

General study points: Only about 8-25% of top clones were detected in all five tumor regions.

Germline CDR1 and CDR2: SGHAT and FQNNGV. There are 15 residues in the CDR3. Starting from roughly 540 ng of total RNA, TCR beta cDNA was produced with a primer in the constant region. Nested multiplex PCR, run for three rounds with slightly modified ARM-PCR, yielded TCR beta libraries. Each of the first two PCR rounds ran approximately 11 cycles with TRBV1-TRBV30 forward and C-beta reverse primers. TCRdb redid the calling of the multiplex PCR reads with MiXCR, one entry per CDR3 protein. The sample gives around 60,000 distinct CDR3 sequences, roughly 70% of which show up once; around 44% is in the top ten. The source material, about 18-33 mg of unsorted bulk tissue, was used to co-extract RNA and DNA. Patients diagnosed with primary liver carcinoma received treatment through surgical resection. In its sample, this clonotype was seen once. Its antigen is not known. This clone may be a read error of a much larger clone one base away.

What was sequenced was liver tumor tissue from sampling region 4. Stated subset: tumor region T4, right-lateral pole. The clonotype was recovered from a man aged 40-50 years with primary liver carcinoma and hepatitis B virus infection. The rearrangement links TRBV11-2 to TRBJ2-5; D is possibly TRBD2 (5 bases). The CDR3 DNA is TGTGCCAGCAGTCGTTGGACTGATCCCGCGGAGACCCGGTACTTC. Translated: CASSRWTDPAETRYF.